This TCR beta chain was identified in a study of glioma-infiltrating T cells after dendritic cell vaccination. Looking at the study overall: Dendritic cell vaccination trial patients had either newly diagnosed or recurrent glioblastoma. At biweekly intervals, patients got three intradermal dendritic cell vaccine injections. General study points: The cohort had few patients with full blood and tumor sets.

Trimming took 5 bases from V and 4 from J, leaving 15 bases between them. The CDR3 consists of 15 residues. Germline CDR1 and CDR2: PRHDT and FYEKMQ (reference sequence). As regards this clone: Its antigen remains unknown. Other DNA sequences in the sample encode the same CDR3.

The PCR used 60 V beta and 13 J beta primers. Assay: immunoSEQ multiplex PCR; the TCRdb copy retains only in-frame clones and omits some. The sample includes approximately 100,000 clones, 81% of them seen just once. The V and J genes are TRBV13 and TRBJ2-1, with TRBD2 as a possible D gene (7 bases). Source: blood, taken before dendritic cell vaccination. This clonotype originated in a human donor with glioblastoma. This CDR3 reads CASSLSGGRYNEQFF. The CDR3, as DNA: TGTGCCAGCAGCCTATCGGGGGGCCGATACAATGAGCAGTTCTTC.